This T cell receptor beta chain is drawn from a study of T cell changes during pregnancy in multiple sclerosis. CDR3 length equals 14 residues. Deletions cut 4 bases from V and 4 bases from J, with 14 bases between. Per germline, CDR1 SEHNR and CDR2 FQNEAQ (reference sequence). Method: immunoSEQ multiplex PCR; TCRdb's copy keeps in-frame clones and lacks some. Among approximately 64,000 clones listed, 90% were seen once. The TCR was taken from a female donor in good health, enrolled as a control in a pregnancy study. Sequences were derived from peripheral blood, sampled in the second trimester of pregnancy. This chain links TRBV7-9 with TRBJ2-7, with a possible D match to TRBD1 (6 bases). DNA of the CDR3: TGTGCCAGCAGCTCACAGGGTTCTGGTTACGAGCAGTACTTC. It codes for CASSSQGSGYEQYF.